This TCR beta chain was recovered during a study of T cells in Graves' hyperthyroidism and ophthalmopathy. In germline, CDR1 is GTSNPN, CDR2 SVGIG (reference sequence). V shed 0 bases and J shed 4 bases, with 9 bases lying between them. The CDR3 is 14 amino acids. Amplification of TCR beta CDR3 regions was performed using RNA transcripts as template. A first-round RT-PCR of the TCR CDR3 used the HTBI primer set. Using its own MiXCR run on the multiplex PCR reads, TCRdb lists one record per CDR3 protein. Altogether about 560,000 distinct CDR3 sequences are present, around 17% being singletons, with the ten largest covering around a sixth.

The TCR was taken from a woman aged 18-29 years with Graves' hyperthyroidism. The sequenced sample was blood. The chain carries TRBV30 and TRBJ2-2, with D perhaps matching TRBD1 (6 bases). This chain's CDR3 is CAWSVLDSTGELFF. CDR3 coding DNA: TGTGCCTGGAGTGTACTGGACAGCACCGGGGAGCTGTTTTTT.